Detailed here is one T cell receptor (beta chain). At one boundary the junction diverges from the germline segment, which might be a read error. After isolation, RNA underwent reverse transcription to generate cDNA as the sequencing template. Measured with immunoSEQ multiplex PCR; TCRdb has only the in-frame clones, and not every one. This table holds 150,000 to 250,000 clones, over 45% found once. These data are taken from a study of CD8+ T cells in alopecia areata. Looked up from germline, CDR1 is SQVTM and CDR2 is ANQGSEA. CDR3 length: 14 residues. Specified treatment: oral pan-JAK inhibitor, 5-10 mg twice daily.

The sequence derives from a human donor with alopecia areata. This specimen consisted of CD4+ T cells sorted from blood, obtained at week 24, from a patient treated with tofacitinib. The V call is TRBV29-1, the J call TRBJ1-1; maybe TRBD1 (5 bases). CDR3 in DNA: TGCAGCGTTGAAGAAGCAGGGCGAAACATTGAAGCTTTCTTT. It translates to CSVEEAGRNIEAFF.